The 8 T cell receptor beta chains below come from one sample, sequenced in a study of blood T cell repertoires in COVID-19. Sequenced by immunoSEQ multiplex PCR; TCRdb stores in-frame clones only, minus some. The sample shows approximately 320,000 clones, approximately 89% of them seen only once. Sequencing was carried out using peripheral blood. The receptors originated from a woman in her 30s with COVID-19, enrolled during active disease.

This chain joins TRBV30 and TRBJ2-3, with 10 bases aligning to TRBD2. The CDR3 is 15 amino acids. Losses at the gene ends were 2 bases for V and 1 base for J; bases not matched to a gene: 3. The germline gives CDR1 GTSNPN, CDR2 SVGIG (reference sequence). The CDR3 nucleotides are TGTGCCTGGAGTTTAGCGGGGGGAGGCACAGATACGCAGTATTTT. Amino acid sequence: CAWSLAGGGTDTQYF. The full variable domain, in which reference TRBV30 and TRBJ2-3 provide the parts outside the CDR3, is SQTIHQWPATLVQPVGSPLSLECTVEGTSNPNLYWYRQAAGRGLQLLFYSVGIGQISSEVPQNLSASRPQDRQFILSSKKLLLSDSGFYLCAWSLAGGGTDTQYFGPGTRLTVL.

The gene calls are TRBV5-4 and TRBJ2-1; 9 nucleotides align to TRBD1. This CDR3 is built from 15 residues. The J segment lost 6 bases and the V segment lost 0 bases, leaving 4 bases of the junction unmatched. Germline CDR1 SGHNT, CDR2 YYREEE (reference sequence). In DNA, the CDR3 is TGTGCCAGCAGCTTGGGGGACAGGGACACCAATGAGCAGTTCTTC. Translation: CASSLGDRDTNEQFF.

V usage is TRBV9 and J usage is TRBJ2-1, with D possibly TRBD2 on 5 matching bases. CDR1 and CDR2 (germline): SGDLS, YYNGEE. With 4 bases removed from V and 7 bases from J, the gap between germline ends came to 15 bases. The CDR3 is 14 residues long. CDR3 nucleotide sequence: TGTGCCAGCAGCCGACTAACAAGTGGGAATGAGCAGTTCTTC. Translating gives CASSRLTSGNEQFF.

The chain carries TRBV29-1 and TRBJ2-1; weak D call: TRBD1 (6 bases). V lost 4 bases and J 4 bases, leaving 20 bases between the germline ends. Per the germline V gene, CDR1 is SQVTM and CDR2 is ANQGSEA. The CDR3 is made up of 16 amino acids. DNA of the CDR3: TGCAGCGTTGGGGACCTCCCAGGGGCGGGTTACAATGAGCAGTTCTTC. The encoded protein is CSVGDLPGAGYNEQFF.

The chain combines TRBV7-9 with TRBJ2-3; 8 bases are a match to TRBD2. The CDR3 spans 16 residues. Germline values: CDR1 SEHNR, CDR2 FQNEAQ (reference sequence). With V trimmed by 5 bases and J by 4 bases, 11 bases remained unmatched. The CDR3 bases are TGTGCCAGCAGCCCCTGGGGTAGCGGGGCTGCAGATACGCAGTATTTT. Its translation is CASSPWGSGAADTQYF.

This clone has just one count. V is TRBV6-5 and J is TRBJ1-6; 8 bases fit TRBD1. The CDR3 runs 15 residues. Germline assignment: CDR1 MNHEY and CDR2 SVGAGI. J gave up 7 bases and V 4 bases, and 6 bases lay outside the gene matches. The CDR3 sequence: CASSSPGGENSPLHF. DNA of the CDR3: TGTGCCAGCAGTTCCCCAGGGGGCGAAAATTCACCCCTCCACTTT.

This rearrangement joins TRBV5-5 to TRBJ1-2, with D perhaps matching TRBD1 (6 bases). The germline V gene encodes CDR1 SGHKS and CDR2 YYEKEE (reference sequence). The V gene lost 0 bases and the J gene lost 6 bases, with 9 bases spanning the gap. The CDR3 runs 13 residues. This CDR3 is CASSLGTANGYTF. CDR3 nucleotides: TGTGCCAGCAGCTTGGGGACAGCCAATGGCTACACCTTC.

The rearrangement links TRBV19 to TRBJ2-1; a weak D match, TRBD2 (7 bases). Germline CDR1 and CDR2: LNHDA and SQIVND (reference sequence). The ends were cut back, 2 bases at V and 7 bases at J, with 15 bases in the middle. The CDR3 is 15 residues long. CDR3: CASSIWGGLNNEQFF. CDR3 nucleotide sequence: TGTGCCAGTAGTATATGGGGGGGCCTAAATAATGAGCAGTTCTTC.